Listed below are T cell receptor beta chains from one sample, sequenced in a study of T cells after yellow fever vaccination. Each CDR3 protein is one row after TCRdb ran MiXCR on the 5' RACE reads. The profile shows a few hundred thousand distinct CDR3 sequences, 6.5% to 8.5% of them singletons. The sample here was PBMCs, taken approximately 47 days after the first yellow fever vaccination. These receptors were collected from a man between 18 and 35 years old who received the YFV17D yellow fever vaccine. The CDR3 runs from the conserved cysteine through the conserved F or W. D genes are given only for firm matches. Some rows have no size entry. The others give once, few or many, or a class for an expanded clone.

TRBJ1-1 | TRBD1 | TRBV11-2 | - | CASAPDRGVSTEAFF | TGTGCCAGCGCCCCCGACAGGGGGGTAAGCACTGAAGCTTTCTTT
TRBJ2-3 | TRBD1 | TRBV5-1 | - | CASSSGTGGRTDTQYF | TGCGCCAGCAGCTCCGGGACAGGGGGACGCACAGATACGCAGTATTTT
TRBJ2-3 | - | TRBV10-2 | - | CVSSESTRRGGTDTQYF | TGCGTCAGCAGTGAGTCGACGAGGAGGGGGGGCACAGATACGCAGTATTTT
TRBJ2-3 | TRBD2 | TRBV29-1 | many | CSVRAGITDTQYF | TGCAGCGTCCGAGCGGGGATCACAGATACGCAGTATTTT
TRBJ1-2 | TRBD1 | TRBV12-3/TRBV12-4 | few | CASSLAQGAGNYGYTF | TGTGCCAGCAGTTTAGCTCAGGGGGCGGGGAACTATGGCTACACCTTC
TRBJ2-7 | - | TRBV7-2 | - | CASSPQLASYEQYF | TGTGCCAGCAGCCCCCAACTAGCCTCCTACGAGCAGTACTTC
TRBJ2-1 | TRBD2 | TRBV20-1 | few | CSVPGLNYNEQFF | TGCAGTGTCCCGGGACTAAACTACAATGAGCAGTTCTTC
TRBJ1-6 | TRBD1 | TRBV6-5 | few | CASSYSGTGQYNSPLHF | TGTGCCAGCAGTTACTCCGGTACGGGACAGTATAATTCACCCCTCCACTTT
TRBJ2-1 | - | TRBV11-2 | - | CASSRAGSGNEQFF | TGTGCCAGCAGCCGGGCGGGGTCAGGCAATGAGCAGTTCTTC
TRBJ2-1 | - | TRBV2 | few | CASSENWGAHNEQFF | TGTGCCAGCAGTGAAAATTGGGGGGCCCACAATGAGCAGTTCTTC
TRBJ2-5 | - | TRBV5-4 | - | CASSLVGKGETQYF | TGTGCCAGCAGCTTGGTGGGGAAGGGGGAGACCCAGTACTTC
TRBJ1-5 | - | TRBV28 | - | CASSLGRVGNQPQHF | TGTGCCAGCAGTTTGGGCAGGGTAGGCAATCAGCCCCAGCATTTT
TRBJ2-3 | - | TRBV6-2/TRBV6-3 | many | CASSSPSDTQYF | TGTGCCAGCAGTTCCCCCTCAGATACGCAGTATTTT
TRBJ1-5 | - | TRBV29-1 | few | CSVARDPKSHSNQPQHF | TGCAGCGTTGCCCGGGACCCTAAGTCCCATAGCAATCAGCCCCAGCATTTT
TRBJ2-1 | - | TRBV29-1 | - | CSFRQQTYNEQFF | TGCAGCTTTCGACAGCAAACTTACAATGAGCAGTTCTTC
TRBJ2-7 | - | TRBV12-3/TRBV12-4 | - | CASSLSLLGPGQSSYEQYF | TGTGCCAGCAGTTTATCCCTACTGGGTCCAGGGCAGAGCTCCTACGAGCAGTACTTC
TRBJ2-3 | - | TRBV6-2/TRBV6-3 | - | CASSRPRDTDTQYF | TGTGCCAGCAGTCGCCCCAGGGACACAGATACGCAGTATTTT
TRBJ1-2 | TRBD1 | TRBV4-1 | - | CASSQDEGQGINYGYTF | TGCGCCAGCAGCCAAGATGAGGGACAGGGAATTAACTATGGCTACACCTTC
TRBJ1-6 | TRBD1 | TRBV12-3/TRBV12-4 | many | CASSRTGGVYNSPLHF | TGTGCCAGCAGTAGGACAGGGGGCGTTTATAATTCACCCCTCCACTTT
TRBJ1-2 | - | TRBV7-2 | few | CASSLLTAPIGYTF | TGTGCCAGCAGCTTACTGACCGCCCCGATAGGCTACACCTTC
TRBJ1-2 | TRBD1 | TRBV7-2 | many | CASSLSDRANYGYTF | TGTGCCAGCAGCTTATCCGACAGGGCTAACTATGGCTACACCTTC
TRBJ2-5 | TRBD2 | TRBV5-1 | many | CASSSSSGGPVGTQYF | TGCGCCAGCAGCTCTTCCAGCGGGGGGCCCGTCGGGACCCAGTACTTC
TRBJ2-5 | TRBD2 | TRBV4-3 | many | CASSQDHGGEETQYF | TGCGCCAGCAGCCAAGATCACGGGGGGGAGGAGACCCAGTACTTC
TRBJ1-1 | - | TRBV5-1 | - | CASSPVVVNTEAFF | TGCGCCAGCAGCCCCGTGGTCGTGAACACTGAAGCTTTCTTT
TRBJ1-1 | - | TRBV5-4 | - | CASSPAMNTEAFF | TGTGCCAGCAGCCCCGCGATGAACACTGAAGCTTTCTTT